This T cell receptor beta chain was identified during a study of technical replicates of blood from several donors. Using immunoSEQ multiplex PCR, the repertoire was profiled, and TCRdb retains in-frame clones only, with some absent. The table includes 85,000 to 100,000 clones, 95% detected once. The V segment lost 4 bases and the J segment 11 bases; nucleotides outside the gene matches: 12. From germline, CDR1 is SGHNT and CDR2 YENEEA. The CDR3 covers 16 residues. This clonotype was sampled from a human donor in good health. The rearrangement joins TRBV11-3 to TRBJ2-1, with 12 bases that match TRBD1. Sequences were obtained from T cells isolated from PBMCs. CDR3 DNA: TGTGCCAGCAGCTCTGAGTCGGGACAGGGGGCAATGAAGCAGTTCTTC. Residues: CASSSESGQGAMKQFF.